Listed here is a single T cell receptor beta chain. The CDR3 is made up of 14 amino acids. Losses at the gene ends were 4 bases for V and 7 bases for J; bases not matched to a gene: 8. The germline V gene encodes CDR1 SGDLS and CDR2 YYNGEE. The data are from a study of blood T cell repertoires in COVID-19. Turning to the study itself: Donors in the United States, Italy and Spain gave samples during acute or convalescent COVID-19. Sources were T cells, B-cell-depleted T cells, or PBMCs; the material itself was cDNA or gDNA.

Authors' methods: For nucleated cells, counts were estimated from reference gene primer amplification. Generated by immunoSEQ multiplex PCR, the TCRdb table keeps only in-frame clones and is missing some. V, J and clone size are those of that table, while D and trimming were read from the DNA. Here the sample spans some 90,000 clones, 80% to 95% being singletons. The specimen sequenced was peripheral blood. The origin of this receptor is a woman aged 50 to 65 in a cohort sampled during active COVID-19. The V call is TRBV9, the J call TRBJ2-7; 10 bases match TRBD1. The CDR3 nucleotides read TGTGCCAGCAGCAGACGACAGGGGGCAGGAGAGCAGTACTTC. Translated, it gives CASSRRQGAGEQYF.